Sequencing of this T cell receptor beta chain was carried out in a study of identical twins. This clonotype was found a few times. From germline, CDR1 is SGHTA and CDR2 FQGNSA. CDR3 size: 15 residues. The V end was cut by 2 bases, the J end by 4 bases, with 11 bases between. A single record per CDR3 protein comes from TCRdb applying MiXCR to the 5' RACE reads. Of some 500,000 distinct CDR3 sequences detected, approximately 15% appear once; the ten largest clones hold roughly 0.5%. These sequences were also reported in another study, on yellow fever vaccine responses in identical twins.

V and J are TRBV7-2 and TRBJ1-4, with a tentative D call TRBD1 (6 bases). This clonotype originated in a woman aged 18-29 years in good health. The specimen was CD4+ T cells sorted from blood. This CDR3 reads CASSLSRGNNEKLFF. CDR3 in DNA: TGTGCCAGCAGCTTATCGAGGGGGAATAATGAAAAACTGTTTTTT.